The rows below give T cell receptor beta chains drawn from one sample of a study of long-term antiretroviral therapy in people with HIV. Profiled with immunoSEQ multiplex PCR; TCRdb holds only in-frame clones, not every one. The top ten clones hold over 20% of a sample with about 16,000 clones, around four fifths of them seen once. This specimen was unsorted PBMCs, taken 2.1 years after starting antiretroviral therapy. The source is a man in his forties with HIV. The CDR3 runs from the conserved cysteine through the conserved F or W. Fields, in order: D gene, J gene, V gene, clone size, CDR3 DNA, CDR3 protein. A D gene is named only where the DNA matches it firmly. For some rows the clone size is stated as once, few or many, or as a class when expanded; others skip it.

NA | TRBJ1-2 | TRBV30 | NA | TGTGCCTGGAGAGGGACCGCAACTAACTATGGCTACACCTTC | CAWRGTATNYGYTF
NA | TRBJ1-1 | TRBV5-6 | NA | TGTGCCAGCAGCACACAGGACCTGAACACTGAAGCTTTCTTT | CASSTQDLNTEAFF
TRBD1 | TRBJ2-3 | TRBV7-9 | NA | TGTGCCAGCAGCTTAGCGGGACAGCCCACAGATACGCAGTATTTT | CASSLAGQPTDTQYF
NA | TRBJ1-1 | TRBV19 | NA | TGTGCCAGTAACCTCGACAGGCTAAACACTGAAGCTTTCTTT | CASNLDRLNTEAFF
NA | TRBJ2-1 | TRBV6-1 | once | TGTGCCAGCAGTGAAGATCCATCCCCCAATGAGCAGTTCTTC | CASSEDPSPNEQFF
NA | TRBJ1-1 | TRBV5-1 | once | TGCGCCAGCAGCTTGTTGACAGTACAAGGGGGCACTGAAGCTTTCTTT | CASSLLTVQGGTEAFF
TRBD2 | TRBJ2-5 | TRBV30 | NA | TGTGCCTGGAGTCGCCGGGGGGTTGGCCAAGAGACCCAGTACTTC | CAWSRRGVGQETQYF
NA | TRBJ1-6 | TRBV30 | NA | TGTGCCTGGGGCGGGGGGAGCTCCTATAATTCACCCCTCCACTTT | CAWGGGSSYNSPLHF
NA | TRBJ1-1 | TRBV6-6 | NA | TGTGCCAGCAGTGGTGGGGCGTCTACCAACACTGAAGCTTTCTTT | CASSGGASTNTEAFF
NA | TRBJ1-4 | TRBV6-5 | NA | TGTGCCAGCAGTTACTCGAGTTTGGAAAAACTGTTTTTT | CASSYSSLEKLFF
TRBD1 | TRBJ1-2 | TRBV30 | NA | TGTGCCTGGAGCCCTGGGACAGGGATGGCTGGCTACACCTTC | CAWSPGTGMAGYTF
NA | TRBJ2-5 | TRBV7-6 | NA | TGTGCCAGCAGCCTGGGACTTTATCAAGAGACCCAGTACTTC | CASSLGLYQETQYF
NA | TRBJ1-5 | TRBV2 | few | TGTGCCAGCAGTGGTAGGGAGAATCAGCCCCAGCATTTT | CASSGRENQPQHF
NA | TRBJ1-1 | TRBV4-2 | NA | TGTGCCAGCAGCGCCGGAGCGAACACTGAAGCTTTCTTT | CASSAGANTEAFF
NA | TRBJ2-7 | TRBV6-1 | NA | TGTGCCAGCAGTGAAGGAACCCAGCCCTACTACGAGCAGTACTTC | CASSEGTQPYYEQYF
NA | TRBJ2-2 | TRBV15 | NA | TGTGCCACCAGCAGGCTAACAGGGAGTTCCGGGGAGCTGTTTTTT | CATSRLTGSSGELFF
TRBD1 | TRBJ1-5 | TRBV5-1 | NA | TGCGCCAGCAGCCTTCAGGGGGCCTACAATCAGCCCCAGCATTTT | CASSLQGAYNQPQHF
TRBD1 | TRBJ2-2 | TRBV11-3 | NA | TGTGCCAGCAGCCTAGGGGGCTTGGACGCCGGGGAGCTGTTTTTT | CASSLGGLDAGELFF
NA | TRBJ1-1 | TRBV30 | NA | TGTGCCTGGAGCGCGGACTTGAACACTGAAGCTTTCTTT | CAWSADLNTEAFF
TRBD1 | TRBJ1-1 | TRBV18 | NA | TGTGCCAGCTCACTCTATTCCGGGACAGGGAGTCCCACTGAAGCTTTCTTT | CASSLYSGTGSPTEAFF
NA | TRBJ1-3 | TRBV2 | NA | TGTGCCAGCAGTGAGGCGTGGAACACCATATATTTT | CASSEAWNTIYF
TRBD2 | TRBJ2-1 | TRBV30 | few | TGTGCCTGGACCTCTAGCGGGGGATTCTACAATGAGCAGTTCTTC | CAWTSSGGFYNEQFF
NA | TRBJ2-1 | TRBV5-1 | NA | TGCGCCAGCAGCTTGAGTTTCTACAATGAGCAGTTCTTC | CASSLSFYNEQFF
TRBD1 | TRBJ2-7 | TRBV4-1 | NA | TGCGCCAGCAGCCCGAGACAGGGCGCCTACGAGCAGTACTTC | CASSPRQGAYEQYF
NA | TRBJ2-3 | TRBV6-5 | NA | TGTGCCAGCACCCCCGGGGCTTCCACAGATACGCAGTATTTT | CASTPGASTDTQYF
TRBD2 | TRBJ2-1 | TRBV9 | NA | TGTGCCAGCAGCGTAGCTCGCGCGGGGGGCCCCTACAATGAGCAGTTCTTC | CASSVARAGGPYNEQFF
TRBD1 | TRBJ2-1 | TRBV7-9 | NA | TGTGCCAGCAGCTTATCCCCGACAGGGTCCTACAATGAGCAGTTCTTC | CASSLSPTGSYNEQFF
TRBD1 | TRBJ2-6 | TRBV13 | NA | TGTGCCAGCACCCGGGCGCGCGACAGGGGAAGCTCTGGGGCCAACGTCCTGACTTTC | CASTRARDRGSSGANVLTF
NA | TRBJ2-7 | TRBV5-1 | medium-sized | TGCGCCAGCAGCTTGGAGGGCAGCTCCTACGAGCAGTACTTC | CASSLEGSSYEQYF
NA | TRBJ2-2 | TRBV4-1 | NA | TGCGCCAGCAGCCAAGCATTTCTGAGTCCTTCCACCGGGGAGCTGTTTTTT | CASSQAFLSPSTGELFF
TRBD1 | TRBJ1-1 | TRBV19 | few | TGTGCCAGTAGTAATAGGGGGCTTACTGAAGCTTTCTTT | CASSNRGLTEAFF
TRBD2 | TRBJ2-2 | TRBV27 | NA | TGTGCCAGCAGTCTTAGCGGGGGAAAGAACACCGGGGAGCTGTTTTTT | CASSLSGGKNTGELFF
NA | TRBJ1-6 | TRBV4-1 | once | TGCGCCAGCAGCCAAGAAGGGGATTCGACCGCCTGGCCACCCCTCCACTTT | CASSQEGDSTAWPPLHF
NA | TRBJ2-4 | TRBV6-1 | NA | TGTGCCAGCAGAGCACAGGGTTGGGACATTCAGTACTTC | CASRAQGWDIQYF
TRBD2 | TRBJ2-7 | TRBV29-1 | NA | TGCAGCGTTGAGAAAGGGACTAGCGGGGGGGCCTACGAGCAGTACTTC | CSVEKGTSGGAYEQYF
NA | TRBJ1-2 | TRBV28 | NA | TGTGCCAGCAGTTTAAGGCCGACGGATTATGATTATGGCTACACCTTC | CASSLRPTDYDYGYTF
NA | TRBJ1-1 | TRBV11-2 | NA | TGTGCCAGCAGCAGAGGGGCTGAAGCTTTCTTT | CASSRGAEAFF
NA | TRBJ1-1 | TRBV27 | NA | TGTGCCAGCAGTTTGTGGGCAGGGAACACTGAAGCTTTCTTT | CASSLWAGNTEAFF